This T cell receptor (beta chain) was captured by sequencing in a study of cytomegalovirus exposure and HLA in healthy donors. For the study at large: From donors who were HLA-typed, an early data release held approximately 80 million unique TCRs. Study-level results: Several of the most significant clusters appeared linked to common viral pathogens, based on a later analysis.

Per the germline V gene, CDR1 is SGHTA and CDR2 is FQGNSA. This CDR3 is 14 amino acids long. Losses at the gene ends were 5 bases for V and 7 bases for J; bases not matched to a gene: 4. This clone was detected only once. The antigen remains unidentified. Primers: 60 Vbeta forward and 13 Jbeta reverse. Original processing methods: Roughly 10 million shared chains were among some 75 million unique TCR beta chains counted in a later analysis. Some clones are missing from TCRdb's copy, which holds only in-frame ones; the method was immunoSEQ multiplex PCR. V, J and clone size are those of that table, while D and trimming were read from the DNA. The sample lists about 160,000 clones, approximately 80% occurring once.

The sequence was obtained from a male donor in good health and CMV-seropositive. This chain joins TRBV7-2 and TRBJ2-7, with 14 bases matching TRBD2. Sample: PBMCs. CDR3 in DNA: TGTGCCAGCAGCCGGACTAGCGGGAGGTATGAGCAGTACTTC. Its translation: CASSRTSGRYEQYF.